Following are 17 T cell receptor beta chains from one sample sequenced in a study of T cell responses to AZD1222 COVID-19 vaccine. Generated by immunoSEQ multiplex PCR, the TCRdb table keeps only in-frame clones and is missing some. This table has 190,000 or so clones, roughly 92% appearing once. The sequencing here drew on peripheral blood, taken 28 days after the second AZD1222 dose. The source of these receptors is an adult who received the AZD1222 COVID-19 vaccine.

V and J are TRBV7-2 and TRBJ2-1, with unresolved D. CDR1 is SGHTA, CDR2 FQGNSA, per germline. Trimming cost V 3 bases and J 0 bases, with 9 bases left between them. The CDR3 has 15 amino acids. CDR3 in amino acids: CASSLTGGSYNEQFF. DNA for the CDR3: TGTGCCAGCAGCTTGACGGGTGGCTCCTACAATGAGCAGTTCTTC.

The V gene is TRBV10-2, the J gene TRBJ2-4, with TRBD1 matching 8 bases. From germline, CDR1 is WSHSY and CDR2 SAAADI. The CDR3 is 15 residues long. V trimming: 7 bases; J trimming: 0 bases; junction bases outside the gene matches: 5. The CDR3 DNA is TGCGCCAGCACCAAACAGGGGGAAGCCAAAAACATTCAGTACTTC. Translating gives CASTKQGEAKNIQYF.

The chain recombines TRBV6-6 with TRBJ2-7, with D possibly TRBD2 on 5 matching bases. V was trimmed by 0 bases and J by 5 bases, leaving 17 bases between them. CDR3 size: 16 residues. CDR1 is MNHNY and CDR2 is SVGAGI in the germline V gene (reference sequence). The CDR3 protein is CASSYSTRVSLHEQYF. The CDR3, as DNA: TGTGCCAGCAGTTACTCGACGAGGGTTTCACTTCACGAGCAGTACTTC.

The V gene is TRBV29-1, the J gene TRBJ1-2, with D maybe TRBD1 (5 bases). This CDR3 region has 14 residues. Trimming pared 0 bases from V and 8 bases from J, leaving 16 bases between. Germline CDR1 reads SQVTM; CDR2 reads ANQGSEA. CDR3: CSVEDGYTRGGYTF. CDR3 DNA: TGCAGCGTTGAAGATGGGTACACGAGGGGAGGCTACACCTTC.

CDR3 bases: TGTGCCAGTAGTATGTCGCCCAACGGGGGCACAGATACGCAGTATTTT. Encoded protein: CASSMSPNGGTDTQYF. V usage is TRBV19 and J usage is TRBJ2-3, with a possible D match to TRBD2 (5 bases). Trimming took 3 bases from V and 1 from J, leaving 14 bases between them. Germline V lookup: CDR1 LNHDA, CDR2 SQIVND (reference sequence). CDR3 length equals 16 residues.

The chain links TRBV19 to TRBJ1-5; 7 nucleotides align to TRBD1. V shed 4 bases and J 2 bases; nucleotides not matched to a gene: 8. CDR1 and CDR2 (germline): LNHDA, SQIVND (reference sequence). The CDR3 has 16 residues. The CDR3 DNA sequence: TGTGCCAGTAGTACTCGACAGGGTGAGGGCAATCAGCCCCAGCATTTT. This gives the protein CASSTRQGEGNQPQHF.

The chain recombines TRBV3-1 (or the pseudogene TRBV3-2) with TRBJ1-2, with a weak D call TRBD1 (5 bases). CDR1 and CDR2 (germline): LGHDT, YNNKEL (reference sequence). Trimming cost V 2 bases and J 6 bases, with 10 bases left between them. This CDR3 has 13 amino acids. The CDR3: CASSQRQGDGYTF. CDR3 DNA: TGTGCCAGCAGCCAAAGGCAGGGTGATGGCTACACCTTC.

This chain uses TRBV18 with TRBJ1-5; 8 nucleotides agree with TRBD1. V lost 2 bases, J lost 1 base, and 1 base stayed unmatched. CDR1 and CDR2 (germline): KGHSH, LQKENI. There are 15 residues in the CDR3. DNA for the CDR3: TGTGCCAGCTCACCAAACAGGGGGAGCAATCAGCCCCAGCATTTT. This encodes CASSPNRGSNQPQHF.

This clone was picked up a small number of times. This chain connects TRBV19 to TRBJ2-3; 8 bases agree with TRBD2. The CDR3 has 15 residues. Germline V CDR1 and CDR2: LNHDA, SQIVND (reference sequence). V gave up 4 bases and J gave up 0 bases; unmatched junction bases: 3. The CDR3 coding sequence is TGTGCCAGTAGTACGACTAGCGCCAGCACAGATACGCAGTATTTT. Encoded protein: CASSTTSASTDTQYF.

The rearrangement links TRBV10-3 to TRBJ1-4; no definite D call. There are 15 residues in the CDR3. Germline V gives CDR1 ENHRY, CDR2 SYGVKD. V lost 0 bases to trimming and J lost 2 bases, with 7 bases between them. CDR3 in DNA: TGTGCCATCAGTGAGTCGTCCTACACTAATGAAAAACTGTTTTTT. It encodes CAISESSYTNEKLFF.

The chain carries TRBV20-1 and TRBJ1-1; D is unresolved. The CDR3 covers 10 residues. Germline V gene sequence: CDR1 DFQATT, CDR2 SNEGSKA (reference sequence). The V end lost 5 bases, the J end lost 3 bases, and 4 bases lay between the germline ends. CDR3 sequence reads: CSADDTEAFF. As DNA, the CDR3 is TGCAGTGCTGATGACACTGAAGCTTTCTTT.

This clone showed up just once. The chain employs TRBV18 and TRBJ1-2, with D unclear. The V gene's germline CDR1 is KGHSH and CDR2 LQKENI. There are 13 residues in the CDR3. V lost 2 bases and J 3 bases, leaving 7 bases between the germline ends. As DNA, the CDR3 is TGTGCCAGCTCACCAACCCCTGACTATGGCTACACCTTC. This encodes CASSPTPDYGYTF.

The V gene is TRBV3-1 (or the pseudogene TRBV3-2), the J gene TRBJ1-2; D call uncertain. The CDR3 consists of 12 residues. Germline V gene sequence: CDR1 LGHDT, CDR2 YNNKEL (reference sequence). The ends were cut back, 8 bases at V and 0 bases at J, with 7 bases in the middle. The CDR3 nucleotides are TGTGCCAGCCGGGAAACTAACTATGGCTACACCTTC. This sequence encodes CASRETNYGYTF.

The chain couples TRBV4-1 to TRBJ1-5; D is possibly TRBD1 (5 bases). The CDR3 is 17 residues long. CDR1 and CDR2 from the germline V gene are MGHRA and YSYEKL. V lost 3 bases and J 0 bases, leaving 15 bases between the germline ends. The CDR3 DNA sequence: TGCGCCAGCAGCCAGAGGGGACCGGGGGGTAGCAATCAGCCCCAGCATTTT. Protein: CASSQRGPGGSNQPQHF.

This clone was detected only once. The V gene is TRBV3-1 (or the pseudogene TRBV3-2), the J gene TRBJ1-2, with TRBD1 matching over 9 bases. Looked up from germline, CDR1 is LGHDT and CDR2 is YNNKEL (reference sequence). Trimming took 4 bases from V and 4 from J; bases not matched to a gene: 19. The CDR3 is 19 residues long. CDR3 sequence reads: CASSLIVTGGEGSLYGYTF. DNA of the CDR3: TGTGCCAGCAGCCTCATCGTAACAGGGGGCGAAGGGTCCCTCTATGGCTACACCTTC.

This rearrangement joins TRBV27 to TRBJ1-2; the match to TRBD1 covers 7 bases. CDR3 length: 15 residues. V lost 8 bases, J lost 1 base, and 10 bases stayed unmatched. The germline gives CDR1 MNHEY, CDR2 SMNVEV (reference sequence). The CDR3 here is CASSAMTGHNYGYTF. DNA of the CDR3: TGTGCCAGCTCCGCTATGACAGGGCATAACTATGGCTACACCTTC.

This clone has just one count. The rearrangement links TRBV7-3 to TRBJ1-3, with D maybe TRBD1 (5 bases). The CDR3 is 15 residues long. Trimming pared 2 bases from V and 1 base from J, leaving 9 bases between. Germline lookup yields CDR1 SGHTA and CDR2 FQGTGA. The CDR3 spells CASSLGGVSGNTIYF. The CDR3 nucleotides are TGTGCCAGCAGCTTAGGAGGGGTTTCTGGAAACACCATATATTTT.